Given below is one T cell receptor beta chain in context. No antigen is known for it. An input of about 0.45 to 1 ug of RNA was subjected to reverse transcription using random hexamers. An immunoSEQ multiplex PCR amplified TCR beta CDR3 over 54 Vbeta and 13 Jbeta. TCRdb analysed the immunoSEQ multiplex PCR reads with MiXCR anew, one entry per CDR3 protein. Of almost 450,000 distinct CDR3 sequences listed, about 85% are singletons. The data belong to a study of CD8 T cells in Susac syndrome. The study's findings and limits: As acknowledged by the study, its TCR sequencing and HLA analysis included a relatively small number of individuals.

The V and J ends lost 4 bases and 6 bases, in that order; junction bases with no gene match: 8. There are 14 residues in the CDR3. In germline, CDR1 is SEHNR, CDR2 FQNEAQ (reference sequence). Sequencing targeted TCR beta in T cells from blood (CD8+ and CD4+). TEMRA cells underwent FACS enrichment and CD8+ and CD4+ T cells underwent negative isolation. The TCR originated in a human donor with multiple sclerosis. The chain couples TRBV7-9 to TRBJ1-2; 7 bases fit TRBD1. Material: CD8+ T cells from PBMCs. CDR3 nucleotides: TGTGCCAGCAGCTCATCAGACAGGGCAAATGGCTACACCTTC. It translates to CASSSSDRANGYTF.